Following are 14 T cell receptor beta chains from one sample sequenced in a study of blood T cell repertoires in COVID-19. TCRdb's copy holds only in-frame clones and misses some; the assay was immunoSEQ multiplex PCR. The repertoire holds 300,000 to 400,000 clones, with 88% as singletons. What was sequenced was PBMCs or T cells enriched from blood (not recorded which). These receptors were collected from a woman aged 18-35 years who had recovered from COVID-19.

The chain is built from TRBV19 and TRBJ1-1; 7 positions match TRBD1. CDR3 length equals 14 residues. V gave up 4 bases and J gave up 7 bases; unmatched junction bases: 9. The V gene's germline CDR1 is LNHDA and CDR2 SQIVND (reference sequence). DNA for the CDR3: TGTGCCAGTAGTAGAACGACAGGGTCGAGTGAAGCTTTCTTT. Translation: CASSRTTGSSEAFF.

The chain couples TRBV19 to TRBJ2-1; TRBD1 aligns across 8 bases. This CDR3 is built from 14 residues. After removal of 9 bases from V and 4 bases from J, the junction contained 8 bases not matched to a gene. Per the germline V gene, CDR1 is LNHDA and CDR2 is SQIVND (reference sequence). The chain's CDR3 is CASQGTGIYNEQFF. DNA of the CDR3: TGTGCCAGCCAAGGGACAGGAATTTACAATGAGCAGTTCTTC.

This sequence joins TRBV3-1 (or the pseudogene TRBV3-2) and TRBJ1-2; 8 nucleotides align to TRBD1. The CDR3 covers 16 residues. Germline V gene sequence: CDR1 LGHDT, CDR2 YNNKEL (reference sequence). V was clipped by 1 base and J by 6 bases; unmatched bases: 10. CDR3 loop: CASSQVAGGVWDGYTF. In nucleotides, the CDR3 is TGTGCCAGCAGCCAAGTAGCAGGGGGCGTTTGGGATGGCTACACCTTC.

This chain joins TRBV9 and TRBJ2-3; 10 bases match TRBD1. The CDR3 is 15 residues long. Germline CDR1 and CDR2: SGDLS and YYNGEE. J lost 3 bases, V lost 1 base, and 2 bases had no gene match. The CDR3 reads CASSVLGQGTDTQYF. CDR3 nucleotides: TGTGCCAGCAGCGTACTGGGACAGGGGACAGATACGCAGTATTTT.

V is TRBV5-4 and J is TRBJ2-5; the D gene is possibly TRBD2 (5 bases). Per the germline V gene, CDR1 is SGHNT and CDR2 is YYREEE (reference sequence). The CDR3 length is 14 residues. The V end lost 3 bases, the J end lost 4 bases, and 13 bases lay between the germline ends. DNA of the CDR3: TGTGCCAGCAGCTCTGGGTTAGCGTCAGAGACCCAGTACTTC. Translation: CASSSGLASETQYF.

The CDR3 DNA is TGTGCCAGCGGCATTCGACAGGGACCCACCTACGAGCAGTACTTC. Its translation: CASGIRQGPTYEQYF. The chain recombines TRBV6-5 with TRBJ2-7; 7 bases are a match to TRBD1. Germline CDR1 reads MNHEY; CDR2 reads SVGAGI. The CDR3 has 15 residues. J was trimmed by 2 bases and V by 8 bases; bases with no gene match: 12.

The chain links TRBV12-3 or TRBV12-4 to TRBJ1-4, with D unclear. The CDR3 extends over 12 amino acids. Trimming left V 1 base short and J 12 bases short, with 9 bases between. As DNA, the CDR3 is TGTGCCAGCAGTTTAGAGCCACTAGAACTGTTTTTT. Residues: CASSLEPLELFF.

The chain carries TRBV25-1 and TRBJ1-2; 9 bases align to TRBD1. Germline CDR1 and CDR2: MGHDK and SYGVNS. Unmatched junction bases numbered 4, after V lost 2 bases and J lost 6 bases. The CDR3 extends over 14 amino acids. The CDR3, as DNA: TGTGCCAGCAGTGAAGGTAACAGGGGGCATGGCTACACCTTC. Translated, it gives CASSEGNRGHGYTF.

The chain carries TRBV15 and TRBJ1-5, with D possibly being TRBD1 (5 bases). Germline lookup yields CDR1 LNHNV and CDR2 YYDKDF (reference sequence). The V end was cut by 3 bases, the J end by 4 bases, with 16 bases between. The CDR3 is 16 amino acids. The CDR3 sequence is CATSSLAGGGNQPQHF. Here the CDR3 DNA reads TGTGCCACCAGCAGTTTGGCTGGGGGAGGGAATCAGCCCCAGCATTTT.

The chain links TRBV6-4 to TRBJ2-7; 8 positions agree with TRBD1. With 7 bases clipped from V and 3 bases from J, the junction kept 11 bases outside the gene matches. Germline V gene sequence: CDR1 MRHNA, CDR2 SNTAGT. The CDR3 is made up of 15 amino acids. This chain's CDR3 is CASNFTGTGHYEQYF. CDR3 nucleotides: TGTGCCAGCAACTTCACCGGGACAGGCCACTACGAGCAGTACTTC.

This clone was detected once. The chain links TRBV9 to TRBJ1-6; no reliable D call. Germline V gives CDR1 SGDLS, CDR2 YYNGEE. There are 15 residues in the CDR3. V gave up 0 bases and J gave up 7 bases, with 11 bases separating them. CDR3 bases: TGTGCCAGCAGCGTAGCTCCGTCGGGGAATTCACCCCTCCACTTT. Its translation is CASSVAPSGNSPLHF. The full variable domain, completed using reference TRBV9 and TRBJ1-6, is DSGVTQTPKHLITATGQRVTLRCSPRSGDLSVYWYQQSLDQGLQFLIQYYNGEERAKGNILERFSAQQFPDLHSELNLSSLELGDSALYFCASSVAPSGNSPLHFGNGTRLTVT.

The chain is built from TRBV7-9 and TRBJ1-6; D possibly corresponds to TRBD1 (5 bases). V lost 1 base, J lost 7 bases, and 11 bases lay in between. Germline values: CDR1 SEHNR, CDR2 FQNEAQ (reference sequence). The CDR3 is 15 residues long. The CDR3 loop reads CASSLVGQGNSPLHF. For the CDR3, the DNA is TGTGCCAGCAGCTTAGTGGGGCAGGGCAATTCACCCCTCCACTTT.

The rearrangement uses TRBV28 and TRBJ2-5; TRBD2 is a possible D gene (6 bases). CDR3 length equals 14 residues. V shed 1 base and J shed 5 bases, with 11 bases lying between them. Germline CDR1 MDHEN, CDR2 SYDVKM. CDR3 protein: CASSLYGGRETQYF. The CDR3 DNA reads TGTGCCAGCAGTTTATATGGGGGGAGGGAGACCCAGTACTTC. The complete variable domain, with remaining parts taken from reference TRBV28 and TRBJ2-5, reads DVKVTQSSRYLVKRTGEKVFLECVQDMDHENMFWYRQDPGLGLRLIYFSYDVKMKEKGDIPEGYSVSREKKERFSLILESASTNQTSMYLCASSLYGGRETQYFGPGTRLLVL.

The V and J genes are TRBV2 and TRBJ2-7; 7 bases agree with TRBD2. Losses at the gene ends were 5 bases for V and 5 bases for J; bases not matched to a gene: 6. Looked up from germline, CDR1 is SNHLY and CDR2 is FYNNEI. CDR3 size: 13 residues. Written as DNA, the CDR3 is TGTGCCAGCAGTTGGGAAGCGGGACACGAGCAGTACTTC. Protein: CASSWEAGHEQYF. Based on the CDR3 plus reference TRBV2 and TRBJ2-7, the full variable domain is EPEVTQTPSHQVTQMGQEVILRCVPISNHLYFYWYRQILGQKVEFLVSFYNNEISEKSEIFDDQFSVERPDGSNFTLKIRSTKLEDSAMYFCASSWEAGHEQYFGPGTRLTVT.